The 11 T cell receptor beta chains reported below all come from one sample, sequenced in a study of shared clonotypes between healthy human individuals. Profiled with immunoSEQ multiplex PCR; TCRdb holds only in-frame clones, not every one. The sample carries millions of clones, about 95% recorded once. Naive CD8 cells lacked CD45RO, underwent positive selection for CCR7 and left out terminally differentiated effector memory CD45RA+ cells. The sequencing input was naive CD8+ T cells sorted from blood. The source is a man in his late teens or twenties in good health.

The rearrangement links TRBV6-5 to TRBJ2-5; 8 bases agree with TRBD2. Losses at the gene ends were 7 bases for V and 0 bases for J; bases not matched to a gene: 4. Germline V gene data show CDR1 as MNHEY and CDR2 as SVGAGI. The CDR3 contains 14 residues. The CDR3 bases are TGTGCCAGCATGAGTAGCGGGAACCAAGAGACCCAGTACTTC. Translation gives CASMSSGNQETQYF.

This clone showed up just a few times. The V and J genes are TRBV29-1 and TRBJ1-4; D gene ambiguous. V lost 6 bases and J 8 bases, leaving 10 bases between the germline ends. Germline CDR1 and CDR2: SQVTM and ANQGSEA. The CDR3 has 11 amino acids. The CDR3 DNA is TGCAGCGTCGGGGATCAGGAAAAACTGTTTTTT. Translation gives CSVGDQEKLFF.

This chain links TRBV7-9 with TRBJ1-1, with unresolved D. The CDR3 is 12 residues long. Germline values: CDR1 SEHNR, CDR2 FQNEAQ (reference sequence). V lost 5 bases and J lost 2, with 6 bases in between. Here the CDR3 DNA reads TGTGCCAGCAGCGAGATAAACACTGAAGCTTTCTTT. Its protein is CASSEINTEAFF.

CDR3 sequence (DNA): TGTGCCAGCAGCACCGGGCGATCTGGGGCCAACGTCCTGACTTTC. Residues: CASSTGRSGANVLTF. The chain couples TRBV6-5 to TRBJ2-6; D not resolved. V lost 6 bases to trimming and J lost 1 base, with 10 bases between them. The CDR3 extends over 15 amino acids. In germline, CDR1 is MNHEY, CDR2 SVGAGI.

The J gene is TRBJ2-3, the V gene TRBV27; possible D gene TRBD2, 6 bases. The CDR3 totals 16 residues. The germline V and J ends were trimmed by 5 bases and 0 bases, with 15 bases remaining between them. Germline V lookup: CDR1 MNHEY, CDR2 SMNVEV (reference sequence). The CDR3 DNA reads TGTGCCAGCAGTCCCGGGACTGCTACTAGCACAGATACGCAGTATTTT. This sequence encodes CASSPGTATSTDTQYF.

The chain carries TRBV7-2 and TRBJ1-2; no clear D. The CDR3 is 15 amino acids. CDR1 is SGHTA, CDR2 FQGNSA, per germline. Trimming removed 4 bases at V and 0 bases at J, with 12 bases between. CDR3 nucleotide sequence: TGTGCCAGCAGCTCCGAAGGTTATACTAACTATGGCTACACCTTC. Its translation is CASSSEGYTNYGYTF. The variable domain in full, with the rest retrieved from reference TRBV7-2 and TRBJ1-2, is GAGVSQSPSNKVTEKGKDVELRCDPISGHTALYWYRQSLGQGLEFLIYFQGNSAPDKSGLPSDRFSAERTGGSVSTLTIQRTQQEDSAVYLCASSSEGYTNYGYTFGSGTRLTVV.

The V call is TRBV7-9, the J call TRBJ2-4; perhaps TRBD1 as D (6 bases). The V end lost 1 base, the J end lost 5 bases, and 12 bases lay between the germline ends. Germline CDR1 SEHNR, CDR2 FQNEAQ (reference sequence). The CDR3 runs to 15 residues. The CDR3 protein is CASSLEGRGENIQYF. For the CDR3, the DNA is TGTGCCAGCAGCTTAGAGGGCAGGGGAGAAAACATTCAGTACTTC. The variable domain in full, with the rest retrieved from reference TRBV7-9 and TRBJ2-4, is DTGVSQNPRHKITKRGQNVTFRCDPISEHNRLYWYRQTLGQGPEFLTYFQNEAQLEKSRLLSDRFSAERPKGSFSTLEIQRTEQGDSAMYLCASSLEGRGENIQYFGAGTRLSVL.

The J gene is TRBJ1-1, the V gene TRBV19; D ambiguous. In germline, CDR1 is LNHDA, CDR2 SQIVND (reference sequence). CDR3 length equals 12 residues. V was pared by 6 bases and J by 4 bases, with 9 bases between. The CDR3 DNA reads as TGTGCCAGTAGCTCCTGGGGCACTGAAGCTTTCTTT. This sequence encodes CASSSWGTEAFF.

The chain carries TRBV11-3 and TRBJ2-1; D ambiguous. The CDR3 length is 11 residues. The V end was cut by 3 bases, the J end by 10 bases, with 7 bases between. Per the germline V gene, CDR1 is SGHNT and CDR2 is YENEEA. CDR3 loop: CASSFLGEQFF. CDR3 nucleotide sequence: TGTGCCAGCAGCTTTTTAGGGGAGCAGTTCTTC.

The chain employs TRBV6-5 and TRBJ1-6; no clear D gene. The V end lost 5 bases, the J end lost 6 bases, and 11 bases lay between the germline ends. In germline, CDR1 is MNHEY, CDR2 SVGAGI. The CDR3 is made up of 14 amino acids. The CDR3 region is CASSEGGSNSPLHF. CDR3 in DNA: TGTGCCAGCAGTGAAGGCGGCTCTAATTCACCCCTCCACTTT.

A single count supports this clone. Here the CDR3 DNA reads TGCGCCAGCAGCCAAGAAGGCACGGGTCAGCCCCAGCATTTT. This gives the protein CASSQEGTGQPQHF. The V call is TRBV4-3, the J call TRBJ1-5; D unresolved. The V gene's germline CDR1 is LGHNA and CDR2 YSLEER. Trimming removed 0 bases from V and 6 bases from J, with 9 bases in between. The CDR3 is 14 amino acids.